This T cell receptor (beta chain) was retrieved from a study of cytomegalovirus exposure and HLA in healthy donors. With respect to this clone: Its antigen is not identified.

Primers included in the PCR were 60 Vbeta and 13 Jbeta primers. Sequenced by immunoSEQ multiplex PCR; TCRdb stores in-frame clones only, minus some. The sample has just over 150,000 clones, approximately 70% seen once. Looked up from germline, CDR1 is SGHTS and CDR2 is YDEGEE. V lost 3 bases to trimming and J lost 3 bases; unmatched junction nucleotides: 8. This CDR3 is built from 16 residues. Regarding donors, all were healthy bone marrow donors. General observations from the study: Reports indicated that the classifier achieved high specificity and sensitivity in diagnosing cytomegalovirus status. Apparent HLA restriction characterized most CMV-associated TCR beta chains in a later analysis. Most observed TCR sequences were rare, whereas some public TCRs were detected in many donors.

This receptor was taken from a man aged 35 to 55 in good health and CMV-seropositive. The rearrangement uses TRBV5-8 and TRBJ1-1; TRBD1 matches 10 bases. The sample was PBMCs. Here the CDR3 DNA reads TGTGCCAGCAGCTCGACCGGGACAGGGGAGGACACTGAAGCTTTCTTT. Translation gives CASSSTGTGEDTEAFF.